This T cell receptor (beta chain) was retrieved from a study of T cells in women clearing cervical HPV infection. Findings and caveats of the study: CIN3+ cases had significantly higher TCR repertoire richness than controls, but evenness did not differ.

Profiled with immunoSEQ multiplex PCR; TCRdb holds only in-frame clones, not every one. There are 25,000 to 35,000 clones in the sample, with around 6.6% held by the top ten. Of note for this clone: Its antigen is not known. The read is 3 residues too short to cover the CDR3 end, so that end is filled in from the germline J gene.

With V trimmed by 2 bases and J by 4 bases, 4 bases remained unmatched. The V gene's germline CDR1 is DFQATT and CDR2 SNEGSKA (reference sequence). This CDR3 is 14 amino acids long. The chain combines TRBV20-1 with TRBJ2-1, with 8 bases fitting TRBD2. The clonotype was recovered from a woman aged 18 to 75 with a cervical HPV16 infection that either progressed to CIN3+ or cleared (not recorded which). The sequenced sample was blood buffy coat. CDR3 bases read: TGCAGTGCTAGACCCCAGCGGGGGTACAATGAG. It specifies CSARPQRGYNE. The complete CDR3 protein is CSARPQRGYNEQFF.